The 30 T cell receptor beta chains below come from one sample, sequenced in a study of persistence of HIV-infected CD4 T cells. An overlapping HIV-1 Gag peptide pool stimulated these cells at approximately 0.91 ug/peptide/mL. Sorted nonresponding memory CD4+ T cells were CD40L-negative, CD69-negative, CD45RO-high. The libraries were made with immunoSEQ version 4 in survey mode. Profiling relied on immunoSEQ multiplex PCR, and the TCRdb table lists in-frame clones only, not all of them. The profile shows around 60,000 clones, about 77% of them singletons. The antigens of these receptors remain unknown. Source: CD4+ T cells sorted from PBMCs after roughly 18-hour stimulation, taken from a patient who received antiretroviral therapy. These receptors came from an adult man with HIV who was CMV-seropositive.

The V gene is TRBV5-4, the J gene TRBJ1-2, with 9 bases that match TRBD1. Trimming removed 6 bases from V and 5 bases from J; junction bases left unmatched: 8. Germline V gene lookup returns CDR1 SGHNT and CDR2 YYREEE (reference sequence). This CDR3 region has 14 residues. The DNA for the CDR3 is TGTGCCAGCATAGAACAGGGGGCATATTATGGCTACACCTTC. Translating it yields CASIEQGAYYGYTF. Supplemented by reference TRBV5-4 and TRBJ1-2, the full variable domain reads ETGVTQSPTHLIKTRGQQVTLRCSSQSGHNTVSWYQQALGQGPQFIFQYYREEENGRGNFPPRFSGLQFPNYSSELNVNALELDDSALYLCASIEQGAYYGYTFGSGTRLTVV.

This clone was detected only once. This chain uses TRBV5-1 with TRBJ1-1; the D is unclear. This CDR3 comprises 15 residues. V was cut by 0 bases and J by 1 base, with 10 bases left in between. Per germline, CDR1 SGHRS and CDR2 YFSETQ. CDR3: CASSLDRFPNTEAFF. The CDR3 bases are TGCGCCAGCAGCTTGGACCGGTTCCCGAACACTGAAGCTTTCTTT.

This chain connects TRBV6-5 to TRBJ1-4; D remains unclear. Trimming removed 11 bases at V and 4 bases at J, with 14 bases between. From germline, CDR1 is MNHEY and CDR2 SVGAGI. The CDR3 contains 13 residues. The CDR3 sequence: CAGGRGNNEKLFF. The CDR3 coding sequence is TGTGCCGGAGGGAGAGGGAATAATGAAAAACTGTTTTTT.

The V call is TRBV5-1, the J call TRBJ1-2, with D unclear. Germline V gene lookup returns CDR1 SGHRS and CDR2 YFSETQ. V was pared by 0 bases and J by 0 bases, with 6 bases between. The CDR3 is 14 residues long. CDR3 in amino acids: CASSLAGANYGYTF. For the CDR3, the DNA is TGCGCCAGCAGCTTGGCCGGGGCTAACTATGGCTACACCTTC.

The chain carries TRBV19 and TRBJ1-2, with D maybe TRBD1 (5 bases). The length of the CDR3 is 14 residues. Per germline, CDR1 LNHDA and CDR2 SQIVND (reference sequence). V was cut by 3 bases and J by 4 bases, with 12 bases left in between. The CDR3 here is CASSIPGRLYGYTF. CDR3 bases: TGTGCCAGTAGTATTCCGGGACGGCTCTATGGCTACACCTTC.

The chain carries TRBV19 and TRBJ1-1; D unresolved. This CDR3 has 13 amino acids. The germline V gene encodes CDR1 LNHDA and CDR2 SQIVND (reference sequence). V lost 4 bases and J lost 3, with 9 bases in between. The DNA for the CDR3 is TGTGCCAGTAGTAGGGGATTCGACACTGAAGCTTTCTTT. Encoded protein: CASSRGFDTEAFF.

Written as DNA, the CDR3 is TGTGCCAGCAGCGTCGGGACTAGCAGTCTATCCTACAATGAGCAGTTCTTC. Residues: CASSVGTSSLSYNEQFF. The chain recombines TRBV7-8 with TRBJ2-1; 9 nucleotides agree with TRBD2. CDR1 and CDR2 from the germline V gene are SGHVS and FQNEAQ. The ends lost 5 bases at V and 1 base at J; junction bases unmatched: 9. The CDR3 is made up of 17 amino acids.

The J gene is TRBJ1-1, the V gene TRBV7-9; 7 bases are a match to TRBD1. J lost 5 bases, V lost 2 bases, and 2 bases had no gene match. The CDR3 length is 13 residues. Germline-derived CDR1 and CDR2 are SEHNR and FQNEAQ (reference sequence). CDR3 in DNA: TGTGCCAGCAGCTTAATGGGACAGACTGAAGCTTTCTTT. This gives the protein CASSLMGQTEAFF. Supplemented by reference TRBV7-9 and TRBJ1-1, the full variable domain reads DTGVSQNPRHKITKRGQNVTFRCDPISEHNRLYWYRQTLGQGPEFLTYFQNEAQLEKSRLLSDRFSAERPKGSFSTLEIQRTEQGDSAMYLCASSLMGQTEAFFGQGTRLTVV.

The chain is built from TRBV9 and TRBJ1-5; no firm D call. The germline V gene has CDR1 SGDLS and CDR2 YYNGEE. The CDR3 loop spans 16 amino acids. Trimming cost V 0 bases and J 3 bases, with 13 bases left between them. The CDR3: CASSVGPQVNNQPQHF. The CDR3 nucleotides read TGTGCCAGCAGCGTAGGACCCCAGGTCAACAATCAGCCCCAGCATTTT.

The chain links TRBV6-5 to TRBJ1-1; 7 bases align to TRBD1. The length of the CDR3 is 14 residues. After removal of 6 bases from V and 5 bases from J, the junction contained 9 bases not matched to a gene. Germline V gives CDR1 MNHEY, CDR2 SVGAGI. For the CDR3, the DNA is TGTGCCAGCAGCTCCGACAGGGCTGGGACTGAAGCTTTCTTT. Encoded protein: CASSSDRAGTEAFF.

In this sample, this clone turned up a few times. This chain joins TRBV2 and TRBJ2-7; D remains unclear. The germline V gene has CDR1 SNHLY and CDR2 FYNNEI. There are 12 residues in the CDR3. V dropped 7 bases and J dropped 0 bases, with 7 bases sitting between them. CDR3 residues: CASKIGSYEQYF. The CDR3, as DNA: TGTGCCAGCAAAATCGGCTCCTACGAGCAGTACTTC. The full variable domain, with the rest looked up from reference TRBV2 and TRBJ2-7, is EPEVTQTPSHQVTQMGQEVILRCVPISNHLYFYWYRQILGQKVEFLVSFYNNEISEKSEIFDDQFSVERPDGSNFTLKIRSTKLEDSAMYFCASKIGSYEQYFGPGTRLTVT.

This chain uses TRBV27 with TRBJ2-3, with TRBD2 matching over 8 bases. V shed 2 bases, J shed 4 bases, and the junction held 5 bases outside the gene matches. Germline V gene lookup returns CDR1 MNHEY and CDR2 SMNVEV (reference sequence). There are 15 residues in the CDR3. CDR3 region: CASSLGGGYADTQYF. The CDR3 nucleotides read TGTGCCAGCAGTTTAGGCGGGGGGTATGCAGATACGCAGTATTTT.

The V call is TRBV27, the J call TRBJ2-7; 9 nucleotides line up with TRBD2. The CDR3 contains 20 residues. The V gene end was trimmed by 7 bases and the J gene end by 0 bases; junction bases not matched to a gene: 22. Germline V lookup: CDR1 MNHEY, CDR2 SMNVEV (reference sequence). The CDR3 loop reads CASTPSLRIAGATSSYEQYF. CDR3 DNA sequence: TGTGCCAGCACGCCCTCCTTGAGGATAGCGGGGGCCACAAGCTCCTACGAGCAGTACTTC.

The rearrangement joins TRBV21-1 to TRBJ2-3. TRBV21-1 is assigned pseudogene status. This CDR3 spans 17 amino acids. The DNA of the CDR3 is TGTGCCAGCAGCAAAGGTAAGGGCCCACCCGAGGCAGATACGCAGTATTTT. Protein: CASSKGKGPPEADTQYF.

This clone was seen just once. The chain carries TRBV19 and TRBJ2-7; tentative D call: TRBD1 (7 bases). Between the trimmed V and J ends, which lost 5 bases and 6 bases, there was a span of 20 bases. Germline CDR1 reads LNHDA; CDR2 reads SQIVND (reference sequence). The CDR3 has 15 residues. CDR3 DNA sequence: TGTGCCAGTAGTCCCGGACAGGCCTTTAGCGGCGAGCAGTACTTC. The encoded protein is CASSPGQAFSGEQYF. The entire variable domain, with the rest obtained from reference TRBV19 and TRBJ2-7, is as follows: DGGITQSPKYLFRKEGQNVTLSCEQNLNHDAMYWYRQDPGQGLRLIYYSQIVNDFQKGDIAEGYSVSREKKESFPLTVTSAQKNPTAFYLCASSPGQAFSGEQYFGPGTRLTVT.

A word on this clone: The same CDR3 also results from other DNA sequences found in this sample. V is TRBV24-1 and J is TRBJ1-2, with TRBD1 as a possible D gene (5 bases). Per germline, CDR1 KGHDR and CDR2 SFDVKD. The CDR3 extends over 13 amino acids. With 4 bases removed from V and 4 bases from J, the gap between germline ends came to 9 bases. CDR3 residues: CATSERGGYGYTF. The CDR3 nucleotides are TGTGCCACCAGTGAAAGGGGAGGCTATGGCTACACCTTC.

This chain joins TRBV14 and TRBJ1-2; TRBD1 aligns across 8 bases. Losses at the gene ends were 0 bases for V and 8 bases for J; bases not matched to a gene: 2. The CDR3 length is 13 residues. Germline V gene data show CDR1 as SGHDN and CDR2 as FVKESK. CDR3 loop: CASSQDRTGGYTF. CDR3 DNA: TGTGCCAGCAGCCAAGATCGGACAGGGGGCTACACCTTC.

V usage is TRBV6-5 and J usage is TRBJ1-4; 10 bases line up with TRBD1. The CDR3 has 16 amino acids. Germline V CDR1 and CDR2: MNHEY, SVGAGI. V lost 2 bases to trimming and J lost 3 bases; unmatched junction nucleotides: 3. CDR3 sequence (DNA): TGTGCCAGCAGTTACCGTGGGACAGGGGCTAATGAAAAACTGTTTTTT. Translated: CASSYRGTGANEKLFF.

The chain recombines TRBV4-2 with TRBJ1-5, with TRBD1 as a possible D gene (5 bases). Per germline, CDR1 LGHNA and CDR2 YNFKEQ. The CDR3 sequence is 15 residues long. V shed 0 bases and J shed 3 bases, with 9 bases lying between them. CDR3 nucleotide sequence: TGTGCCAGCAGCCAAGATCAGGGTGTCAATCAGCCCCAGCATTTT. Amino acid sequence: CASSQDQGVNQPQHF.

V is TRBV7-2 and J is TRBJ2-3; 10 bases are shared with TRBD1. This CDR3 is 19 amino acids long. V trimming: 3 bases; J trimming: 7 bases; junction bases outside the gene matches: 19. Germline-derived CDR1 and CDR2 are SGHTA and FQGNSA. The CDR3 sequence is CASSFTANRDRGTRNTQYF. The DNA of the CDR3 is TGTGCCAGCAGCTTTACTGCCAACCGGGACAGGGGTACCCGAAATACGCAGTATTTT.

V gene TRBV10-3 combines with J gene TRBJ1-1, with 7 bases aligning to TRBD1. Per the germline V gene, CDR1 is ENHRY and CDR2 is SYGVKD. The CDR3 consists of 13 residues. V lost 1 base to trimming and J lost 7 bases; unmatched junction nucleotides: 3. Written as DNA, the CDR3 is TGTGCCATCAGTGAGTTACAGGGGCATGAAGCTTTCTTT. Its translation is CAISELQGHEAFF.

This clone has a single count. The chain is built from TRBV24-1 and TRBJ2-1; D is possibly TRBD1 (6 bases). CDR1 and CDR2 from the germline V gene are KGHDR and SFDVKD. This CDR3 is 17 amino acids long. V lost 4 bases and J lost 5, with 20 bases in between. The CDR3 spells CATSDPRTATLDNEQFF. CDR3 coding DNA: TGTGCCACCAGTGACCCAAGGACAGCTACCCTGGACAATGAGCAGTTCTTC.

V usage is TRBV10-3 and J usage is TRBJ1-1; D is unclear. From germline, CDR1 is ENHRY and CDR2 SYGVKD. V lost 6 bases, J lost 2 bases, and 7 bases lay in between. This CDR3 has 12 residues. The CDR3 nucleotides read TGTGCCATCAGGGACGTTAACACTGAAGCTTTCTTT. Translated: CAIRDVNTEAFF.

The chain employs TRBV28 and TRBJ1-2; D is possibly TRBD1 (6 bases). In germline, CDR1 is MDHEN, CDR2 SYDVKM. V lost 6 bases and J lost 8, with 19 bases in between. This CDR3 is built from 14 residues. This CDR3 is CASSLPDTGSGYTF. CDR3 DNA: TGTGCCAGCAGCCTACCCGATACAGGGAGCGGCTACACCTTC.

CDR3 DNA sequence: TGTGCCAGCAGCCCCAAGGCAGGGCGAGGTGAGCAGTTCTTC. It encodes CASSPKAGRGEQFF. This sequence joins TRBV3-1 (or the pseudogene TRBV3-2) and TRBJ2-1, with D tentatively TRBD1 (5 bases). Per germline, CDR1 LGHDT and CDR2 YNNKEL (reference sequence). The CDR3 is 14 amino acids. Trimming left V 4 bases short and J 9 bases short, with 16 bases between.

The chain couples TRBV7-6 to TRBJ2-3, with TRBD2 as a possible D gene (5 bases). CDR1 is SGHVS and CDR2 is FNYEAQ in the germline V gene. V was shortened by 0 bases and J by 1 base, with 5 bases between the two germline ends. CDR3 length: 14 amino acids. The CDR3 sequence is CASSLAGGTDTQYF. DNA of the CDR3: TGTGCCAGCAGCTTAGCGGGAGGCACAGATACGCAGTATTTT.

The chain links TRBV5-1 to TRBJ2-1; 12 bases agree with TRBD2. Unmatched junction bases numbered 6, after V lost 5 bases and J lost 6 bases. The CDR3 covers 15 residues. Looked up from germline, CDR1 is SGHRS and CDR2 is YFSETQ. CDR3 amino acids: CASSDPSGGANEQFF. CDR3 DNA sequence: TGCGCCAGCAGTGACCCTAGCGGGGGGGCCAATGAGCAGTTCTTC.

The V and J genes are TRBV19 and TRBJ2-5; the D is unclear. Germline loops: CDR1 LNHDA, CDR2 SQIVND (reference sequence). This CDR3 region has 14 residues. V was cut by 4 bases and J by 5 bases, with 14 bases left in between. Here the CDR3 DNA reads TGTGCCAGTAGTAGGGCCAAACAATCCGAGACCCAGTACTTC. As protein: CASSRAKQSETQYF.

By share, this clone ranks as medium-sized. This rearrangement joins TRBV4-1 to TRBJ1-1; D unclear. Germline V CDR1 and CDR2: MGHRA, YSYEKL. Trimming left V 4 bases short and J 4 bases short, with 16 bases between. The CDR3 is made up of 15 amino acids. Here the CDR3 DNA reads TGCGCCAGCAGCCCCCCGGGTTGGGGATCCACTGAAGCTTTCTTT. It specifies CASSPPGWGSTEAFF.

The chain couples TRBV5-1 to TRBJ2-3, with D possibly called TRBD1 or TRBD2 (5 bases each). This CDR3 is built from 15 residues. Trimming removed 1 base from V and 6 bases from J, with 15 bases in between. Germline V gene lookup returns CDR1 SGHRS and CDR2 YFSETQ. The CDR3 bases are TGCGCCAGCAGCTTGAACTCGGGGCCGGGGGATACGCAGTATTTT. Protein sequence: CASSLNSGPGDTQYF.